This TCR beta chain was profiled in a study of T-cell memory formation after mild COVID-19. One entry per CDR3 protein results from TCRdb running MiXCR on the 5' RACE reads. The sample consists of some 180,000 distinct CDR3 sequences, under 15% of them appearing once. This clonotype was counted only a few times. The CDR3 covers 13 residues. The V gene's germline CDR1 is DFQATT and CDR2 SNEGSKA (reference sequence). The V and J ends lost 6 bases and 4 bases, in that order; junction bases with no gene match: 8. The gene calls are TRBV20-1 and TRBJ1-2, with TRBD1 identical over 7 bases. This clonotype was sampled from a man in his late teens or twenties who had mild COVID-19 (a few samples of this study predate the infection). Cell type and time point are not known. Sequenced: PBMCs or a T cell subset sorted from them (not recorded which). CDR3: CSARDRSPYGYTF. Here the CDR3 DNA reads TGCAGTGCACGGGACAGAAGCCCCTATGGCTACACCTTC.